The 28 T cell receptor beta chains below were found in one sample sequenced in a study of T cell responses to AZD1222 COVID-19 vaccine. The method was immunoSEQ multiplex PCR; TCRdb's version includes in-frame clones alone and lacks a portion of them. The repertoire consists of more than 95,000 clones, with roughly 91% occurring once and the leading ten covering 3.5% to 4%. The specimen comprised peripheral blood, sampled 28 days after the second AZD1222 dose. Source of these receptors: an adult who received the AZD1222 COVID-19 vaccine.

The genes are TRBV13 and TRBJ2-5, with 12 bases fitting TRBD1. Trimming took 5 bases from V and 5 from J; bases not matched to a gene: 6. Germline-derived CDR1 and CDR2 are PRHDT and FYEKMQ (reference sequence). This CDR3 has 15 residues. The CDR3 loop is CASSRGTGGGETQYF. The DNA for the CDR3 is TGTGCCAGCAGCCGAGGGACAGGGGGCGGCGAGACCCAGTACTTC. The complete variable domain, with remaining parts taken from reference TRBV13 and TRBJ2-5, reads AAGVIQSPRHLIKEKRETATLKCYPIPRHDTVYWYQQGPGQDPQFLISFYEKMQSDKGSIPDRFSAQQFSDYHSELNMSSLELGDSALYFCASSRGTGGGETQYFGPGTRLLVL.

This clone was seen repeatedly, ten times or more. The chain employs TRBV5-1 and TRBJ2-6; D call uncertain. Trimming pared 0 bases from V and 0 bases from J, leaving 10 bases between. The length of the CDR3 is 17 residues. From germline, CDR1 is SGHRS and CDR2 YFSETQ. CDR3 in amino acids: CASSLAILSSGANVLTF. CDR3 in DNA: TGCGCCAGCAGCTTGGCCATCCTGAGCTCTGGGGCCAACGTCCTGACTTTC.

This chain links TRBV2 with TRBJ1-1, with TRBD1 matching 7 bases. The CDR3 spans 14 residues. Looked up from germline, CDR1 is SNHLY and CDR2 is FYNNEI. The J segment lost 0 bases and the V segment lost 7 bases, leaving 5 bases of the junction unmatched. CDR3 DNA sequence: TGTGCCAGCATGGGGGACAGTTTGAACACTGAAGCTTTCTTT. Amino acids: CASMGDSLNTEAFF.

The V and J genes are TRBV11-2 and TRBJ1-1, with D possibly TRBD1 on 5 matching bases. The ends were cut back, 5 bases at V and 3 bases at J, with 10 bases in the middle. This CDR3 comprises 13 residues. Germline values: CDR1 SGHAT, CDR2 FQNNGV. The DNA for the CDR3 is TGTGCCAGCAGCCCCCCGGGGGACACTGAAGCTTTCTTT. This encodes CASSPPGDTEAFF.

The J gene is TRBJ1-1, the V gene TRBV6-5; D is undetermined. Trimming stripped 2 bases from V and 8 bases from J, with 6 bases between. This CDR3 spans 11 amino acids. CDR1 and CDR2 from the germline V gene are MNHEY and SVGAGI. The CDR3 sequence: CASSYDREAFF. In nucleotides, the CDR3 is TGTGCCAGCAGTTACGATCGCGAAGCTTTCTTT.

This clone turned up a few times. The V gene is TRBV10-3, the J gene TRBJ2-1; 9 bases match TRBD2. CDR3 length equals 15 residues. Germline V CDR1 and CDR2: ENHRY, SYGVKD. V lost 5 bases to trimming and J lost 0 bases; unmatched junction nucleotides: 2. The CDR3 reads CAISRLADSYNEQFF. The DNA of the CDR3 is TGTGCCATCAGTCGACTAGCGGACTCCTACAATGAGCAGTTCTTC.

The gene calls are TRBV4-1 and TRBJ2-1; unclear D gene. The V gene's germline CDR1 is MGHRA and CDR2 YSYEKL. Trimming shortened V by 1 base and J by 6 bases, and 16 bases separated the two germline ends. CDR3 length: 16 amino acids. In DNA, the CDR3 is TGCGCCAGCAGCCAAGGGCGCACGGTACGCGGCAATGAGCAGTTCTTC. It translates to CASSQGRTVRGNEQFF.

The CDR3 nucleotides read TGTGCCAGCGGCCCAAATCAATGGGACGGGGAAAACACCGGGGAGCTGTTTTTT. Protein: CASGPNQWDGENTGELFF. The chain uses TRBV6-4 and TRBJ2-2; D is perhaps TRBD1 or TRBD2 (5 bases each). Germline CDR1 and CDR2: MRHNA and SNTAGT. Trimming pared 8 bases from V and 2 bases from J, leaving 24 bases between. The CDR3 is 18 residues long.

The J gene is TRBJ1-4, the V gene TRBV16; a weak D match, TRBD1 (5 bases). With 0 bases removed from V and 7 bases from J, the gap between germline ends came to 9 bases. Germline loops: CDR1 KGHSY, CDR2 FQNENV. CDR3 length: 14 amino acids. CDR3 DNA: TGTGCCAGCAGCCAATCGCAGGGTGGTGAAAAACTGTTTTTT. Amino acids: CASSQSQGGEKLFF.

The genes are TRBV9 and TRBJ1-6, with D hard to call. V was cut by 0 bases and J by 2 bases, with 0 bases left in between. This CDR3 has 13 amino acids. CDR1 SGDLS and CDR2 YYNGEE come from the germline V gene. The CDR3 here is CASSVAYNSPLHF. For the CDR3, the DNA is TGTGCCAGCAGCGTAGCCTATAATTCACCCCTCCACTTT.

This clone occurred once. The V call is TRBV9, the J call TRBJ2-7; TRBD1 agrees at 10 bases. Germline CDR1 is SGDLS and CDR2 is YYNGEE. The CDR3 covers 15 residues. The V and J ends lost 0 bases and 2 bases, in that order; junction bases with no gene match: 2. This chain's CDR3 is CASSVEGQGTYEQYF. The CDR3 nucleotides are TGTGCCAGCAGCGTAGAGGGACAGGGGACCTACGAGCAGTACTTC.

The chain is built from TRBV25-1 and TRBJ1-2, with D possibly matching TRBD1 (6 bases). Germline V CDR1 and CDR2: MGHDK, SYGVNS. The ends were cut back, 6 bases at V and 1 base at J, with 15 bases in the middle. There are 15 residues in the CDR3. CDR3 amino acids: CASRETGRLNYGYTF. The CDR3 DNA reads TGTGCCAGCAGAGAAACAGGGCGTCTTAACTATGGCTACACCTTC.

This clone occurred once. The rearrangement links TRBV30 to TRBJ2-1; D is unresolved. The germline CDR1 and CDR2 sequences are GTSNPN and SVGIG (reference sequence). Trimming took off 4 bases at V and 10 bases at J, with 11 bases between the two ends. The CDR3 length is 11 residues. CDR3 protein: CAWTPRGEQFF. CDR3 in DNA: TGTGCCTGGACCCCCCGCGGCGAGCAGTTCTTC.

J is TRBJ1-5 and V is TRBV4-2; maybe TRBD1 (5 bases). V was pared by 0 bases and J by 7 bases, with 13 bases between. CDR1 is LGHNA and CDR2 is YNFKEQ in the germline V gene. This CDR3 comprises 15 residues. The CDR3 sequence: CASSQDLGGEQPQHF. The CDR3 region has the DNA TGTGCCAGCAGCCAAGATCTGGGGGGGGAACAGCCCCAGCATTTT.

The CDR3 sequence: CASSLSPQSWDHQPQHF. CDR3 nucleotide sequence: TGTGCCAGCAGCCTGTCTCCACAGAGTTGGGACCATCAGCCCCAGCATTTT. The chain links TRBV5-6 to TRBJ1-5; D perhaps matches TRBD1 (5 bases). Germline CDR1 SGHDT, CDR2 YYEEEE. V dropped 4 bases and J dropped 5 bases, with 22 bases sitting between them. This CDR3 region has 17 residues.

V is TRBV3-1 (or the pseudogene TRBV3-2) and J is TRBJ2-1; D unclear. The CDR3 contains 13 residues. Germline assignment: CDR1 LGHDT and CDR2 YNNKEL (reference sequence). The V and J ends lost 2 bases and 8 bases respectively, with 10 bases between them. In DNA form, the CDR3 reads TGTGCCAGCAGCCAACCAACCCCCCATGAGCAGTTCTTC. Amino acids: CASSQPTPHEQFF.

The CDR3 region has the DNA TGCGCCAGCAGCTTGGGACAGGGATGGGATACAGATACGCAGTATTTT. It codes for CASSLGQGWDTDTQYF. J is TRBJ2-3 and V is TRBV5-1; 7 nucleotides agree with TRBD1. V trimming: 0 bases; J trimming: 3 bases; junction bases outside the gene matches: 7. The V gene's germline CDR1 is SGHRS and CDR2 YFSETQ. The CDR3 consists of 16 residues.

This chain joins TRBV24-1 and TRBJ2-7; 9 nucleotides line up with TRBD1. This CDR3 is built from 14 residues. Unmatched junction bases numbered 5, after V lost 6 bases and J lost 3 bases. The germline V gene has CDR1 KGHDR and CDR2 SFDVKD. For the CDR3, the DNA is TGTGCCACCAGTCCTACGGGACAGGGCTACGAGCAGTACTTC. This sequence encodes CATSPTGQGYEQYF.

The V gene is TRBV11-3, the J gene TRBJ2-7; D might be TRBD1 or TRBD2, each matching 5 bases. Germline CDR1 and CDR2: SGHNT and YENEEA. Trimming removed 4 bases at V and 7 bases at J, with 11 bases between. The CDR3 sequence is 12 residues long. The CDR3 DNA is TGTGCCAGCAGCTCCCGGGACGGGGAGCAGTACTTC. It specifies CASSSRDGEQYF.

This chain connects TRBV4-3 to TRBJ1-2; D not resolved. The CDR3 totals 14 residues. From germline, CDR1 is LGHNA and CDR2 YSLEER. V gave up 3 bases and J gave up 8 bases, with 16 bases separating them. The chain's CDR3 is CASSHRPVLGGYTF. For the CDR3, the DNA is TGCGCCAGCAGCCACCGCCCCGTCCTGGGGGGCTACACCTTC.

The chain combines TRBV7-2 with TRBJ2-2; TRBD2 matches 9 bases. The CDR3 loop spans 14 amino acids. Germline V gene data show CDR1 as SGHTA and CDR2 as FQGNSA. V shed 5 bases, J shed 8 bases, and the junction held 6 bases outside the gene matches. CDR3 sequence: CASSPGLATGELFF. For the CDR3, the DNA is TGTGCCAGCAGCCCGGGACTAGCAACGGGGGAGCTGTTTTTT. Filled out from reference TRBV7-2 and TRBJ2-2, the complete variable domain reads GAGVSQSPSNKVTEKGKDVELRCDPISGHTALYWYRQSLGQGLEFLIYFQGNSAPDKSGLPSDRFSAERTGGSVSTLTIQRTQQEDSAVYLCASSPGLATGELFFGEGSRLTVL.

The V gene is TRBV18, the J gene TRBJ1-2; maybe TRBD1 (5 bases). This CDR3 comprises 15 residues. Germline lookup yields CDR1 KGHSH and CDR2 LQKENI. V shed 1 base and J shed 0 bases, with 9 bases lying between them. The chain's CDR3 is CASSPQNRPNYGYTF. The CDR3 DNA sequence: TGTGCCAGCTCACCACAGAACAGGCCTAACTATGGCTACACCTTC.

The chain recombines TRBV2 with TRBJ2-2; TRBD2 agrees at 7 bases. The V and J ends lost 6 bases and 8 bases, in that order; junction bases with no gene match: 6. Germline assignment: CDR1 SNHLY and CDR2 FYNNEI. The CDR3 sequence is 13 residues long. CDR3 DNA sequence: TGTGCCAGCAGGGGGCGGGAGATTGGGGAGCTGTTTTTT. Translated: CASRGREIGELFF.

The chain is built from TRBV9 and TRBJ2-3, with 13 bases that match TRBD2. The V and J ends lost 4 bases and 1 base, in that order; junction bases with no gene match: 3. The CDR3 spans 16 residues. The V gene's germline CDR1 is SGDLS and CDR2 YYNGEE. The CDR3 reads CASSLGTSGGTDTQYF. In nucleotides, the CDR3 is TGTGCCAGCAGCCTGGGGACTAGCGGGGGCACAGATACGCAGTATTTT.

The chain employs TRBV2 and TRBJ1-1; D ambiguous. Trimming removed 9 bases at V and 4 bases at J, with 9 bases between. There are 11 residues in the CDR3. Germline V lookup: CDR1 SNHLY, CDR2 FYNNEI. The CDR3 nucleotides are TGTGCCAGTAATTGGGGCACTGAAGCTTTCTTT. Its protein product is CASNWGTEAFF.

This chain joins TRBV14 and TRBJ2-2; D unclear. The CDR3 has 19 amino acids. Looked up from germline, CDR1 is SGHDN and CDR2 is FVKESK. V gave up 4 bases and J gave up 4 bases, with 25 bases separating them. The CDR3 DNA reads as TGTGCCAGCAGCCTTCGCCGGGCTCCAGGTGGACCCCCCACCGGGGAGCTGTTTTTT. Translated: CASSLRRAPGGPPTGELFF.

The chain uses TRBV27 and TRBJ2-5; TRBD2 aligns across 7 bases. The CDR3 is made up of 14 amino acids. Germline lookup yields CDR1 MNHEY and CDR2 SMNVEV (reference sequence). Losses at the gene ends were 6 bases for V and 0 bases for J; bases not matched to a gene: 4. CDR3 nucleotides: TGTGCCAGCAGGGGAGGGAAGTACCAAGAGACCCAGTACTTC. Translated: CASRGGKYQETQYF.

The V call is TRBV29-1, the J call TRBJ2-1; 9 bases map to TRBD2. V trimming: 3 bases; J trimming: 6 bases; junction bases outside the gene matches: 3. The CDR3 loop spans 13 amino acids. From germline, CDR1 is SQVTM and CDR2 ANQGSEA. CDR3 protein: CSVDGLAFNEQFF. In nucleotides, the CDR3 is TGCAGCGTTGATGGACTAGCGTTCAATGAGCAGTTCTTC.